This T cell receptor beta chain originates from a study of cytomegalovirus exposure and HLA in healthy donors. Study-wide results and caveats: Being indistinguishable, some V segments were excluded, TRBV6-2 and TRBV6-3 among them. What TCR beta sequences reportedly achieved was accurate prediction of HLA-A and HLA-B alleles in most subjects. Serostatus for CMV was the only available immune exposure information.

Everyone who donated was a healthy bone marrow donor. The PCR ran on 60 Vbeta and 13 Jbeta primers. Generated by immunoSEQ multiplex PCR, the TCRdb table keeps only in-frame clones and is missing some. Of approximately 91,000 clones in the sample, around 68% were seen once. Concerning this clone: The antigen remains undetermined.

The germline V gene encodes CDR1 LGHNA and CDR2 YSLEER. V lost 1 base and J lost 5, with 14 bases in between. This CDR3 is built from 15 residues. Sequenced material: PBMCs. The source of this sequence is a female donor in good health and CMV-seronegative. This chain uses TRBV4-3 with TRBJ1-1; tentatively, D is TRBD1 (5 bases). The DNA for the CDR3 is TGCGCCAGCAGCCAAGGTCAGGGAAGAGGAACTGAAGCTTTCTTT. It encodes CASSQGQGRGTEAFF.